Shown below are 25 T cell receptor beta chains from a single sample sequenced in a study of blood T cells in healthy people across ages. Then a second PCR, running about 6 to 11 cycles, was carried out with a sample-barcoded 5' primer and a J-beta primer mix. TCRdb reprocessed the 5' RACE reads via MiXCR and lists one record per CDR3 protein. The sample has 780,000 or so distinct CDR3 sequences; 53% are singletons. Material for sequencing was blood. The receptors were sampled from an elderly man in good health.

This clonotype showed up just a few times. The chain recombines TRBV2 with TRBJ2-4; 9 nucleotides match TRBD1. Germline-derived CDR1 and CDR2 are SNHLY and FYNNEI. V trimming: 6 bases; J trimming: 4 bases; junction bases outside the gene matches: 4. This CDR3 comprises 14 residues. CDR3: CASRAGTGKNIQYF. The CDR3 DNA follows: TGTGCCAGCAGGGCCGGGACAGGGAAAAACATTCAGTACTTC.

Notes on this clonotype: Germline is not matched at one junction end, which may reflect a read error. CDR3 loop: CAGSLGAQSSYEQYF. The CDR3 region has the DNA TGTGCCGGCAGCTTAGGGGCACAAAGCTCCTACGAGCAGTACTTC. The rearrangement uses TRBV7-6 and TRBJ2-7; D might be TRBD1 (5 bases). Germline V CDR1 and CDR2: SGHVS, FNYEAQ. CDR3 length: 15 amino acids.

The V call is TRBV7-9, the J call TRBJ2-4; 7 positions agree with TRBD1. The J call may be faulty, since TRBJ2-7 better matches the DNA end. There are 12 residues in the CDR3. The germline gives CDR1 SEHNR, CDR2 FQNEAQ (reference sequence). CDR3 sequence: CASSSHRGEQYF. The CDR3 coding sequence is TGTGCCAGCAGCTCACACAGGGGCGAGCAGTACTTC.

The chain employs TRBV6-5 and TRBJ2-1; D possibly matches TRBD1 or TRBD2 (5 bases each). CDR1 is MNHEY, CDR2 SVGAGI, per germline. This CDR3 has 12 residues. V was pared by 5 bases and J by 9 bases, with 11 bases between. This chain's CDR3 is CASSDTGGEQFF. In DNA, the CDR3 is TGTGCCAGCAGTGATACTGGGGGTGAGCAGTTCTTC.

The CDR3 DNA follows: TGTGCCACCAGTGGAGGCGACCAAGAGACCCAGTACTTC. This sequence encodes CATSGGDQETQYF. This chain joins TRBV24-1 and TRBJ2-5; D is unclear. Germline values: CDR1 KGHDR, CDR2 SFDVKD. The CDR3 has 13 amino acids. Trimming stripped 5 bases from V and 0 bases from J, with 6 bases between.

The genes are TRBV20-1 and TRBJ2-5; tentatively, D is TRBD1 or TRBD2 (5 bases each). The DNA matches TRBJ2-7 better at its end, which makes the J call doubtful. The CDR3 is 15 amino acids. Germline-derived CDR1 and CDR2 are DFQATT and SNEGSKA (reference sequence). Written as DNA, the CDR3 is TGCAGTGCCTGGGGGTCGGGCCAGGGTATCTACGAGCAGTACTTC. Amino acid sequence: CSAWGSGQGIYEQYF.

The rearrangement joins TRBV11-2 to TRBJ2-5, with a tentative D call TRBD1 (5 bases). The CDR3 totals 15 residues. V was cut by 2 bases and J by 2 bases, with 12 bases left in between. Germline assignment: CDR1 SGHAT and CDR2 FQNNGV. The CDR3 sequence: CASSLQGAKQETQYF. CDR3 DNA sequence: TGTGCCAGCAGCTTACAGGGTGCCAAACAAGAGACCCAGTACTTC. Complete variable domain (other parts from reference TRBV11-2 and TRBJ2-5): EAGVAQSPRYKIIEKRQSVAFWCNPISGHATLYWYQQILGQGPKLLIQFQNNGVVDDSQLPKDRFSAERLKGVDSTLKIQPAKLEDSAVYLCASSLQGAKQETQYFGPGTRLLVL.

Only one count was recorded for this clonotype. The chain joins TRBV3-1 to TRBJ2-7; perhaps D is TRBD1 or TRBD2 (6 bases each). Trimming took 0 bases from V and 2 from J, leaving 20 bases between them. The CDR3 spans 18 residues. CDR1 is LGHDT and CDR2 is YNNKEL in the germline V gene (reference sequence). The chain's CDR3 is CASSQEAFPRGPTYEQYF. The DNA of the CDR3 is TGTGCCAGCAGCCAAGAGGCCTTTCCTCGGGGGCCTACCTACGAGCAGTACTTC.

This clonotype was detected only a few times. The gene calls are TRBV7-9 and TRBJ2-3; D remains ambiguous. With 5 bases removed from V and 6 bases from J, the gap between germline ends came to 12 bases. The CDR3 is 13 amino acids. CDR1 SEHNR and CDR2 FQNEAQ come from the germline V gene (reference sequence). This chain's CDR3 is CASSVQSPDTQYF. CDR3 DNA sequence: TGTGCCAGCAGCGTTCAGAGCCCCGATACGCAGTATTTT.

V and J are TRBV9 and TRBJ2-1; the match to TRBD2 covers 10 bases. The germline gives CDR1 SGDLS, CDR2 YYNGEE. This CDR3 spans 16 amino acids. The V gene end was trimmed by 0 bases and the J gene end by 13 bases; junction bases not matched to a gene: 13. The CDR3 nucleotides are TGTGCCAGCAGCGTAGGAGCTAGCGGGAGCGGCGAGACCCAGTTCTTC. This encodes CASSVGASGSGETQFF.

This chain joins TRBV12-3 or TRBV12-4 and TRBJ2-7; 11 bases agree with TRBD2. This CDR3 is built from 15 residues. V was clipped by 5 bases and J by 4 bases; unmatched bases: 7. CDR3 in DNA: TGTGCCAGCAGTGGAACTAGCGGGGGACCTTACGAGCAGTACTTC. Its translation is CASSGTSGGPYEQYF.

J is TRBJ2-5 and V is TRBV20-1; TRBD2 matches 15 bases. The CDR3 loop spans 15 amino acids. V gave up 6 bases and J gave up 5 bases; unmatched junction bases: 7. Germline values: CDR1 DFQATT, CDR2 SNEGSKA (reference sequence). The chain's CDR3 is CSARTSGRALETQYF. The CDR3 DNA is TGCAGTGCGCGGACTAGCGGGAGGGCCTTGGAGACCCAGTACTTC.

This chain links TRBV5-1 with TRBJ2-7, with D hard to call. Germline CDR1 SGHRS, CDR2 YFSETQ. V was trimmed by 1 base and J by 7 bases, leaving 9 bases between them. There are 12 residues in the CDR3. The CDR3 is CASSLPSDEQYF. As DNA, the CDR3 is TGCGCCAGCAGCTTGCCCAGCGATGAGCAGTACTTC.

CDR3 in amino acids: CATSDPGLAGMNEQFF. CDR3 bases: TGTGCCACCAGTGACCCGGGACTAGCGGGGATGAATGAGCAGTTCTTC. This chain uses TRBV24-1 with TRBJ2-1; 13 bases align to TRBD2. Unmatched junction bases numbered 6, after V lost 4 bases and J lost 7 bases. The CDR3 consists of 16 residues. Germline values: CDR1 KGHDR, CDR2 SFDVKD.

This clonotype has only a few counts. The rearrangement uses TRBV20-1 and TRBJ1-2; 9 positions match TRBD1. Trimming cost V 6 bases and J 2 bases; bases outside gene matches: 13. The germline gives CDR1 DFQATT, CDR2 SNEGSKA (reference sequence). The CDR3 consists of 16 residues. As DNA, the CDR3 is TGCAGTGCCGGCCCGGACAGGGGACGGTCGAACTATGGCTACACCTTC. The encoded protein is CSAGPDRGRSNYGYTF.

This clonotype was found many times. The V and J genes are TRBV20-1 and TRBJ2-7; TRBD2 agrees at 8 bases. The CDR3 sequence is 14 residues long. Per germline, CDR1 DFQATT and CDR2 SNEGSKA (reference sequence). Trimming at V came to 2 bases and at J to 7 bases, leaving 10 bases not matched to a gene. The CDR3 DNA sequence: TGCAGTGCTAGATCGATAGCGGGAAAGGGGGAGCAGTACTTC. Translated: CSARSIAGKGEQYF.

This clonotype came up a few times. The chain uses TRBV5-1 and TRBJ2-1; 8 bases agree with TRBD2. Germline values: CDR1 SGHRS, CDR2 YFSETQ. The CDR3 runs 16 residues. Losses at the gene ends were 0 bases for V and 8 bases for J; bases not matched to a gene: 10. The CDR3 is CASSLDPAGVAYEQFF. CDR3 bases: TGCGCCAGCAGCTTGGACCCAGCGGGAGTTGCCTATGAGCAGTTCTTC.

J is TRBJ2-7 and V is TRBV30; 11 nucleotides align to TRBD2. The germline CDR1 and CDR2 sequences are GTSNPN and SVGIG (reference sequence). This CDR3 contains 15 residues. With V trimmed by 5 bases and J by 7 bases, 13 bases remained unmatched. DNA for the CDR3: TGTGCCTGGGCTAGCGGGGGGAGCTCCTACAATGAGCAGTACTTC. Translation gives CAWASGGSSYNEQYF.

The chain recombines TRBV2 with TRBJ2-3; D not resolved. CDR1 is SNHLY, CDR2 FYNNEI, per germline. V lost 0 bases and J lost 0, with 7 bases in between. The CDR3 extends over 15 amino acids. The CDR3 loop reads CASSEATVSTDTQYF. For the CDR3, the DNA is TGTGCCAGCAGTGAAGCGACGGTTAGCACAGATACGCAGTATTTT.

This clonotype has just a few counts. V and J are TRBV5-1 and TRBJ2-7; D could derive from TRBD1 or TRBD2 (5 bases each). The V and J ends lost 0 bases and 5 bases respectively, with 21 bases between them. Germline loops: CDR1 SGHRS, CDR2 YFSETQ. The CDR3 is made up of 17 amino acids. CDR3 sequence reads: CASSLAEGLPRDDEQYF. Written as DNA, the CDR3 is TGCGCCAGCAGCTTGGCCGAGGGGCTACCTCGGGATGACGAGCAGTACTTC.

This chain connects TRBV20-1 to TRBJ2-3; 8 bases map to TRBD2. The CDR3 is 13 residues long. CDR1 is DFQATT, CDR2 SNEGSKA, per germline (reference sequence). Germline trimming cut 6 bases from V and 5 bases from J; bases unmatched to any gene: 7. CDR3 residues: CSARSGNGDTQYF. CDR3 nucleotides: TGCAGTGCCCGTAGCGGGAATGGAGATACGCAGTATTTT.

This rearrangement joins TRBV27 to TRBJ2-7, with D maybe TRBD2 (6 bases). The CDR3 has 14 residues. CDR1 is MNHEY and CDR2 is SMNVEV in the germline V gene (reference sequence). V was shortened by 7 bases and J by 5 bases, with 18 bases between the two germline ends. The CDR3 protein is CASNPTSLYHEQYF. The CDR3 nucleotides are TGTGCCAGCAACCCCACTAGCCTCTATCACGAGCAGTACTTC.

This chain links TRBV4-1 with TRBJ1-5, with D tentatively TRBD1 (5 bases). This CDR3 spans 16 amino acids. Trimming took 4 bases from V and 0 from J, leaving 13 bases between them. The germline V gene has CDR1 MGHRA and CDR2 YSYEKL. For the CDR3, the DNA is TGCGCCAGCAGCCCCCGAGACAGCTATAGCAATCAGCCCCAGCATTTT. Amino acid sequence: CASSPRDSYSNQPQHF.

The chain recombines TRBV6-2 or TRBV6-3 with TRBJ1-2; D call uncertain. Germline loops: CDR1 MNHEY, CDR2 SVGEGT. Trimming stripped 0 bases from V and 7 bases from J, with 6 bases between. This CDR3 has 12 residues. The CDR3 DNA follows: TGTGCCAGCAGTTACTCGGACTCTGGCTACACCTTC. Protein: CASSYSDSGYTF.

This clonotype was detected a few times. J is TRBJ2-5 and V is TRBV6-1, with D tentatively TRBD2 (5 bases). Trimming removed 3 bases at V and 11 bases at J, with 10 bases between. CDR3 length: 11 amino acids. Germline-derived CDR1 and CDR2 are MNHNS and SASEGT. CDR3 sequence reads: CASSDFGEQYF. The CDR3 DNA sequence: TGTGCCAGCAGTGATTTTGGGGAGCAGTACTTC.